These T cell receptor beta chains were read from a single sample in a study of identical twins. TCRdb redid the calling of the 5' RACE reads with MiXCR, one entry per CDR3 protein. The profile covers about 890,000 distinct CDR3 sequences, with 9% to 15% appearing a single time and around 1.5% taken by the ten largest. The data were also submitted as part of a second study, on yellow fever vaccine responses in identical twins.

Sequencing was performed on PBMCs. The receptors were sampled from a woman between 18 and 30 years old in good health. Each CDR3 is given with its conserved first and last residue. D genes are given only for firm matches. The size field is filled for only some rows; it gives once, few, many or a size class.

size: .; D: TRBD1; J: TRBJ2-5; V: TRBV13; DNA: TGTGCCAGCAGCCAGGGACAGGCCAAAGAGACCCAGTACTTC; CDR3: CASSQGQAKETQYF
size: .; D: TRBD2; J: TRBJ2-1; V: TRBV10-1; DNA: TGCGCCAGCAGTGAGCTACTAGCGGGGTACAATGAGCAGTTCTTC; CDR3: CASSELLAGYNEQFF
size: many; D: .; J: TRBJ2-2; V: TRBV3-1; DNA: TGTGCCAGCAGCCAAGAGGACGGGAGTCCAACTTCTATCGGGGAGCTGTTTTTT; CDR3: CASSQEDGSPTSIGELFF
size: few; D: TRBD1; J: TRBJ1-1; V: TRBV7-9; DNA: TGTGCCAGCAACCCTTCAGGGGGGGCGAGCACTGAAGCTTTCTTT; CDR3: CASNPSGGASTEAFF
size: many; D: .; J: TRBJ1-1; V: TRBV7-9; DNA: TGTGCCAGCAGCTTAGAGTCAGGGTCGGCTGAAGCTTTCTTT; CDR3: CASSLESGSAEAFF
size: .; D: TRBD1; J: TRBJ1-4; V: TRBV3-1; DNA: TGTGCCTGCTGCCGGCGGGACAGGGAGGTAACTAATGAAAAACTGTTTTTT; CDR3: CACCRRDREVTNEKLFF
size: few; D: TRBD2; J: TRBJ2-5; V: TRBV7-3; DNA: TGTGCCAGCAGCTTATACCCGGGAGGAGAGACCCAGTACTTC; CDR3: CASSLYPGGETQYF
size: .; D: TRBD2; J: TRBJ2-2; V: TRBV10-2; DNA: TGCGCCAGCAGGGTTGGCGGGAGGGACACCGGGGAGCTGTTTTTT; CDR3: CASRVGGRDTGELFF
size: .; D: TRBD2; J: TRBJ2-5; V: TRBV20-1; DNA: TGCAGTGCTAGAGACAAAGGACTAGCCTTCCAAGAGACCCAGTACTTC; CDR3: CSARDKGLAFQETQYF
size: few; D: TRBD2; J: TRBJ2-7; V: TRBV28; DNA: TGTGCCAGCAGTTTGGGGCCTAGCGGGAGTTTGGCCTACGAGCAGTACTTC; CDR3: CASSLGPSGSLAYEQYF
size: many; D: TRBD2; J: TRBJ2-3; V: TRBV3-1; DNA: TGTGCCAGCAGCGCGACTAGCGGGGGGTCCCCAGATACGCAGTATTTT; CDR3: CASSATSGGSPDTQYF
size: .; D: .; J: TRBJ1-2; V: TRBV5-1; DNA: TGCGCCAGTAAGGCCCGGGACGCAGCTAACTATGGCTACACCTTC; CDR3: CASKARDAANYGYTF
size: .; D: .; J: TRBJ2-7; V: TRBV28; DNA: TGTGCCAGCAGTTTAGGGGTTGGGGAGGCCTCCTACGAGCAGTACTTC; CDR3: CASSLGVGEASYEQYF
size: .; D: .; J: TRBJ2-3; V: TRBV18; DNA: TGTGCCAGCTCACCGGCGGGGGCCGGCGGCACAGATACGCAGTATTTT; CDR3: CASSPAGAGGTDTQYF
size: .; D: TRBD1; J: TRBJ2-2; V: TRBV24-1; DNA: TGTGCCACCAGTGGCGGAGGACAGGGGCTAGGCACCGGGGAGCTGTTTTTT; CDR3: CATSGGGQGLGTGELFF
size: .; D: TRBD1; J: TRBJ2-7; V: TRBV20-1; DNA: TGCAGTGCTCAGTCCCAATTAAGACAGGGCCGCGAGCAGTACTTC; CDR3: CSAQSQLRQGREQYF
size: .; D: .; J: TRBJ2-2; V: TRBV6-2/TRBV6-3; DNA: TGTGCCAGCAGTGGAGTAGGTTGGTCCGGGGAGCTGTTTTTT; CDR3: CASSGVGWSGELFF
size: few; D: .; J: TRBJ1-1; V: TRBV18; DNA: TGTGCCAGCTCAGCTCAGGGGAGCACTGAAGCTTTCTTT; CDR3: CASSAQGSTEAFF
size: many; D: TRBD2; J: TRBJ2-3; V: TRBV6-1; DNA: TGTGCCAGCAGTAAAGGACTAGCGGGCACAGATACGCAGTATTTT; CDR3: CASSKGLAGTDTQYF
size: many; D: TRBD2; J: TRBJ2-1; V: TRBV20-1; DNA: TGCAGTGTAAGAGGGGAACTAGCGGGGTACAATGAGCAGTTCTTC; CDR3: CSVRGELAGYNEQFF
size: few; D: .; J: TRBJ2-1; V: TRBV7-2; DNA: TGTGCCAGCAGCCCTCCACCGGGACGAGTAATGGATGAGCAGTTCTTC; CDR3: CASSPPPGRVMDEQFF
size: many; D: .; J: TRBJ2-1; V: TRBV12-3/TRBV12-4; DNA: TGTGCCAGCATGACCGGAGGATCCTACAATGAGCAGTTCTTC; CDR3: CASMTGGSYNEQFF
size: .; D: TRBD1; J: TRBJ1-2; V: TRBV6-1; DNA: TGTGCCAGCAGTGAAGCGACAGGGGGCGCCTATGGCTACACCTTC; CDR3: CASSEATGGAYGYTF
size: few; D: .; J: TRBJ2-7; V: TRBV20-1; DNA: TGCAGTGCTAGAGGAGGCGGAACCTACGAGCAGTACTTC; CDR3: CSARGGGTYEQYF
size: .; D: .; J: TRBJ2-1; V: TRBV15; DNA: TGTGCCACCAGCAGAGGGGGGGCGGGGAGCTCCTACAATGAGCAGTTCTTC; CDR3: CATSRGGAGSSYNEQFF
size: few; D: .; J: TRBJ1-2; V: TRBV12-3/TRBV12-4; DNA: TGTGCCAGCAGTTTAGAGGGGATGCGCTACACCTTC; CDR3: CASSLEGMRYTF
size: few; D: TRBD1; J: TRBJ2-5; V: TRBV13; DNA: TGTGCCAGCAGCCCCCGCACCCCCAGGACAGGGGCCCAAGAGACCCAGTACTTC; CDR3: CASSPRTPRTGAQETQYF
size: few; D: TRBD1; J: TRBJ2-7; V: TRBV10-2; DNA: TGCGCCAGCAGTGAGTTACAGGGGCCCCCCTACGAGCAGTACTTC; CDR3: CASSELQGPPYEQYF
size: many; D: TRBD1; J: TRBJ2-3; V: TRBV7-9; DNA: TGTGCCAGCAGCTTAACAGGGGGCTCAGATACGCAGTATTTT; CDR3: CASSLTGGSDTQYF
size: .; D: .; J: TRBJ2-2; V: TRBV19; DNA: TGTGCCAGTACCGAAGGGGCCTGGTACACCGGGGAGCTGTTTTTT; CDR3: CASTEGAWYTGELFF
size: few; D: .; J: TRBJ2-1; V: TRBV11-2; DNA: TGTGCCAGCAGCTTAGCCCTAGCTTCCAATGAGCAGTTCTTC; CDR3: CASSLALASNEQFF
size: few; D: .; J: TRBJ2-1; V: TRBV12-3/TRBV12-4; DNA: TGTGCCAGCAGTTCCGGAGGGAGCGGGAATGAGCAGTTCTTC; CDR3: CASSSGGSGNEQFF
size: few; D: .; J: TRBJ2-3; V: TRBV28; DNA: TGTGCCAGCAGGTATCGGGCACTGGGCACAGATACGCAGTATTTT; CDR3: CASRYRALGTDTQYF
size: .; D: .; J: TRBJ2-2; V: TRBV7-8; DNA: TGTGCCAGCAGCAAGGGATGTACGAACACCGGGGAGCTGTTTTTT; CDR3: CASSKGCTNTGELFF
size: few; D: .; J: TRBJ2-7; V: TRBV5-5; DNA: TGTGCCAGCAGCTTGAAGCAGGAGCAGTACTTC; CDR3: CASSLKQEQYF
size: few; D: .; J: TRBJ2-3; V: TRBV19; DNA: TGTGCCAGTAGAGTGGGCTTAGAAGGGACGCAGTATTTT; CDR3: CASRVGLEGTQYF
size: .; D: TRBD1; J: TRBJ2-6; V: TRBV28; DNA: TGTGCCAGCACCACTGAAGGACAGGTTGGTGTTGGGGCCAACGTCCTGACTTTC; CDR3: CASTTEGQVGVGANVLTF
size: .; D: TRBD2; J: TRBJ2-1; V: TRBV12-3/TRBV12-4; DNA: TGTGCCAGCAGGGAACTAGCGGGAGGGGGCAATGAGCAGTTCTTC; CDR3: CASRELAGGGNEQFF
size: few; D: .; J: TRBJ2-1; V: TRBV7-2; DNA: TGTGCCAGCAGCTTTGACAGGAGAATGGTGGATGAGCAGTTCTTC; CDR3: CASSFDRRMVDEQFF
size: many; D: TRBD2; J: TRBJ2-1; V: TRBV28; DNA: TGTGCCAGCAGTTGGGGGGGAACGAGCGTGAGCTCCTACAATGAGCAGTTCTTC; CDR3: CASSWGGTSVSSYNEQFF
size: many; D: .; J: TRBJ2-5; V: TRBV9; DNA: TGTGCCAGCAGCGTAGGGGTAGGGCAAGAGACCCAGTACTTC; CDR3: CASSVGVGQETQYF
size: few; D: TRBD2; J: TRBJ2-1; V: TRBV7-6; DNA: TGTGCCAGCAGCTTAGCTAGCGGGAGTGTTTACAATGAGCAGTTCTTC; CDR3: CASSLASGSVYNEQFF
size: .; D: TRBD1; J: TRBJ1-2; V: TRBV28; DNA: TGTGCCAGCAGTTTAAGGGACAGGGCCTTTGGCTACACCTTC; CDR3: CASSLRDRAFGYTF
size: .; D: .; J: TRBJ2-4; V: TRBV2; DNA: TGTGCCAGCAGAGAAGCGGTTTATGAGGACATTCAGTACTTC; CDR3: CASREAVYEDIQYF
size: few; D: .; J: TRBJ1-5; V: TRBV28; DNA: TGTGCCAGCAGTTTACAGGGCCCGGTCCAGCATTTT; CDR3: CASSLQGPVQHF
size: many; D: TRBD2; J: TRBJ2-1; V: TRBV29-1; DNA: TGCAGCGCTCCTGGGACTAGTCTCGATGAGCAGTTCTTC; CDR3: CSAPGTSLDEQFF
size: few; D: .; J: TRBJ1-5; V: TRBV5-4; DNA: TGTGCCAGCAGCCGGGGGACGGAGAATCAGCCCCAGCATTTT; CDR3: CASSRGTENQPQHF
size: once; D: .; J: TRBJ2-3; V: TRBV5-1; DNA: TGCGCCAGCAGCTTCGGTCAATATGGCCCAGATACGCAGTATTTT; CDR3: CASSFGQYGPDTQYF
size: .; D: .; J: TRBJ2-2; V: TRBV7-8; DNA: TGTGCCAGCAGTCCCCGAGGGCGGATGAACACCGGGGAGCTGTTTTTT; CDR3: CASSPRGRMNTGELFF
size: few; D: .; J: TRBJ1-3; V: TRBV14; DNA: TGTGCCAGCAGCCAAGATCTCAGTAGAAACACCATATATTTT; CDR3: CASSQDLSRNTIYF
size: .; D: .; J: TRBJ2-7; V: TRBV7-9; DNA: TGTGCCAGCAGCTTAGGTAACAGGGTCGACGACGAGCAGTACTTC; CDR3: CASSLGNRVDDEQYF
size: many; D: .; J: TRBJ2-5; V: TRBV7-8; DNA: TGTGCCAGCAGCCCCAACCGGGAGACCCAGTACTTC; CDR3: CASSPNRETQYF
size: .; D: .; J: TRBJ1-5; V: TRBV3-1; DNA: TGTGCCAGCAGGGGGGGTGAGAATCAGCCCCAGCATTTT; CDR3: CASRGGENQPQHF
size: few; D: .; J: TRBJ1-1; V: TRBV5-5; DNA: TGTGCCAGCAGCTTGGACCGTCACACTGAAGCTTTCTTT; CDR3: CASSLDRHTEAFF